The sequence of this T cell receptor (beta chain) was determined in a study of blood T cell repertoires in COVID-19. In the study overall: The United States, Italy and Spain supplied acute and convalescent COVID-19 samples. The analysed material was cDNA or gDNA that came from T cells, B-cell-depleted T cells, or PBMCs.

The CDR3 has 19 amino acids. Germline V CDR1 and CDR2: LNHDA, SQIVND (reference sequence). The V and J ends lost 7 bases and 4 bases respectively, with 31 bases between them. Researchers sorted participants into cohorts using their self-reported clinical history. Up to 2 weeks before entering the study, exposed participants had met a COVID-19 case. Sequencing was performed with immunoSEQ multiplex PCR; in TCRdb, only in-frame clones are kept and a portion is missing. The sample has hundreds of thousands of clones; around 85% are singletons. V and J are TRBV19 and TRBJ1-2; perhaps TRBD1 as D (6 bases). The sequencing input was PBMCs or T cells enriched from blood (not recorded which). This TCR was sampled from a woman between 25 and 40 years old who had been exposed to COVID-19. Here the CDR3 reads CASTDEFNRAQLGAYGYTF. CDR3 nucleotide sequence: TGTGCCAGTACCGACGAATTTAACCGGGCACAGCTGGGGGCCTATGGCTACACCTTC.